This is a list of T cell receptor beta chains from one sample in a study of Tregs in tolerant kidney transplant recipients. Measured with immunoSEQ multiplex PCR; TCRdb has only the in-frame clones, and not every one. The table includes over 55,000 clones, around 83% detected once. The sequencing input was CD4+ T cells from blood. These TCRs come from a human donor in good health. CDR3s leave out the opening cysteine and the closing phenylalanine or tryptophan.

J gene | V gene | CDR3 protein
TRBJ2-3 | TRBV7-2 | ASSLDGGAGDTQY
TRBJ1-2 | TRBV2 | ASSGAGNYGYT
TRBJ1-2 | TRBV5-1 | ASSLALPGQGSGYT
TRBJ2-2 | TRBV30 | AWSGDTGELF
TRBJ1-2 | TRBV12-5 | ASGLVRGGYT
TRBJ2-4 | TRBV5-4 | ASSFGPGLGRNIQY
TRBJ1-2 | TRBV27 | ANDRGTVGYT
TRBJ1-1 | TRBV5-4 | ASSSLDGDTEAF
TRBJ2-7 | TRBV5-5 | ASSRRGTDYEQY
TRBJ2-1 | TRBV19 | ASSIPRLARNEQF
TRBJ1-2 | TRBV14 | ASSLEINYGYT
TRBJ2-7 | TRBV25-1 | ASSDRDYEQY
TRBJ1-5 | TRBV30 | AWSRGDDGQPQH
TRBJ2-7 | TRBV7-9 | ASSSIKGGASEQY
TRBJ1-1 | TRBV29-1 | SVEDLEDKLNTEAF
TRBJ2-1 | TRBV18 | ASSPPERLLNEQF
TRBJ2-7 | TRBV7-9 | ASSLGTAYFETYEQY
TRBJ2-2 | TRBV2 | ASRETGMDTGELF
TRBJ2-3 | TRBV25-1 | ASSETTIARTDTQY
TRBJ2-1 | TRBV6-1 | ASSEGRGAYNEQF
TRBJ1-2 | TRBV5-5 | ASSLTGGDGYT
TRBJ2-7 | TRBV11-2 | ASSLGPGLASYEQY
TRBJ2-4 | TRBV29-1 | SVGTGKAIQY
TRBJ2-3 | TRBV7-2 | ASSFISDTQY
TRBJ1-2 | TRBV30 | AWSLGQGNGYT
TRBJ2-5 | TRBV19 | ASSNLNRGIQETQY
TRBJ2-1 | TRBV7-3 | ASSLTSGKRNEQF
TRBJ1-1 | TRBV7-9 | ASSNPGRGVGTEAF
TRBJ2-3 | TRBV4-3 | ASSQVTGSSTDTQY
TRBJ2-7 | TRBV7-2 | ASSAVGTGGNEQY
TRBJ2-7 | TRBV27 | ASSWGIERYEQY
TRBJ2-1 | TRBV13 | ASTLGGEQF
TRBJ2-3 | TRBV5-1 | ASSAPGGGDTDTQY
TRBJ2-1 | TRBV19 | ASSRGTSGLSEQF
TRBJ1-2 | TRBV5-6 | ASSTQVYGYT
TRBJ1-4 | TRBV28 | ASSLGATNEKLF
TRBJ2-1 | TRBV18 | ASYPSRVSSYNEQF
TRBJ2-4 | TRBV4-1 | ASSKGQAKVKEAKNIQY
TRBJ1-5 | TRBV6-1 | ASRGGRSSNQPQH
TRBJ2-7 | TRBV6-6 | ASSSLRDPRTY
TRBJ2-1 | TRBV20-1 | SARSYNEQF
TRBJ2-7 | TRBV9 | ASSARQGNSRYEQY
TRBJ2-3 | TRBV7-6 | ASSFTAGALDSHGTQY
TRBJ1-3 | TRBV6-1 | ASGQGGNTIY
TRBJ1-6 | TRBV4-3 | ASSERQGVNSPLH
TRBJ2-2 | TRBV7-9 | ASSLLAGEAGELF
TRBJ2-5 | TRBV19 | ASSIDFGRWETQY
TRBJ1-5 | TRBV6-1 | ASSEYTVKPQH
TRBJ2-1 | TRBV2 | ASRRGSGYNEQF
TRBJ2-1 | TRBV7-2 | ASSLLGRGSYNEQF
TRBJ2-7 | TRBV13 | ASSLRDQTYEQY